One TCR beta chain is described in this entry. The length of the CDR3 is 14 residues. Germline assignment: CDR1 MNHEY and CDR2 SVGEGT. The record originates from a study of monozygotic twins with inflammatory bowel disease. Every TCR library consumed 3500 ng of total RNA. UMIs containing a 6-nucleotide sample barcode were added via template switching. TCRdb re-called the 5' RACE reads; every CDR3 protein appears as one record, without DNA. The listing records 300,000 to 450,000 distinct CDR3 sequences. The gene calls are TRBV6-2 or TRBV6-3 and TRBJ2-1; with no DNA, the TCRdb D assignment of TRBD1 cannot be verified. The source of this sequence is a human donor with ulcerative colitis or Crohn's disease, or a healthy co-twin of an affected twin (not recorded which). Sequencing was done on a sample of blood. CDR3 sequence: CASSSPFNVHEQFF.